This record looks at one TCR beta chain sequence and its context. Its antigen is as yet unknown. The investigators reverse transcribed all of the isolated RNA, so they sequenced expressed TCRB transcripts. The table came from immunoSEQ multiplex PCR; TCRdb's copy has only in-frame clones and leaves some out. The table records 330,000 or so clones, around a fifth of them present only once. This sample is drawn from a study of beta chain features in type 1 diabetes. Looking at the study overall: There were some 98 million sorted cells examined across all samples. Study-wide results and caveats: It was among patients, rather than healthy donors, that naive, central memory and Treg TCRB repertoires appeared more similar.

Germline loops: CDR1 GTSNPN, CDR2 SVGIG (reference sequence). V was shortened by 4 bases and J by 11 bases, with 20 bases between the two germline ends. This CDR3 has 13 amino acids. By way of CD45RO/CCR7/CD25/CD127/CD95/CD27, the CD4+ regulatory, stem cell-like memory, central memory and naive cells were sorted. The chain combines TRBV30 with TRBJ1-1, with D possibly matching TRBD1 (6 bases). This TCR was sampled from a young woman in good health. The sequenced sample was naive CD4+ T cells from blood. The CDR3 spells CAWNQRGGPGAFF. The DNA of the CDR3 is TGTGCCTGGAATCAGAGGGGGGGCCCTGGGGCTTTCTTT.